The T cell receptor beta chain under discussion was sequenced for a study of cytomegalovirus exposure and HLA in healthy donors. Remarks on this clone: Its specificity is not known.

Study-level findings and limits: A highly shared variant cluster was judged a likely technical artifact.

PCR amplification relied on 60 Vbeta primers (plus 13 Jbeta primers). Some clones are missing from TCRdb's copy, which holds only in-frame ones; the method was immunoSEQ multiplex PCR. Of around 81,000 clones in the sample, 55% to 75% were seen once. Germline CDR1 reads MNHEY; CDR2 reads SMNVEV (reference sequence). The trim removed 5 bases at V and 6 bases at J, leaving 4 bases unmatched. The CDR3 runs to 13 residues. The chain carries TRBV27 and TRBJ2-7, with 10 bases identical to TRBD2. Sequenced: PBMCs. The source is a man aged 30 to 39 in good health and CMV-seropositive. In DNA, the CDR3 is TGTGCCAGCAGTCAGCGGGGGGGCCTCGAGCAGTACTTC. Encoded protein: CASSQRGGLEQYF.